The clone carrying this TCR beta chain was detected a few times. This entry belongs to a study of T cells in Graves' hyperthyroidism and ophthalmopathy. CDR3 size: 16 residues. Germline V gives CDR1 SGHTS, CDR2 YDEGEE. V was clipped by 4 bases and J by 1 base, with 18 bases between them. Amplified TCR beta CDR3 regions derived from RNA transcripts. Researchers ran a first-round RT-PCR on the TCR CDR3 using the HTBI primer set. TCRdb re-analysed the multiplex PCR reads in MiXCR, keeping a single row per CDR3 protein. The table shows around 300,000 distinct CDR3 sequences, with about 15% occurring only once.

The clonotype originates from a woman aged 30 to 39 with Graves' hyperthyroidism. The sequencing input was blood. V gene TRBV5-8 combines with J gene TRBJ2-7; no reliable D call. CDR3 coding DNA: TGTGCCAGCAGCCCATCACTCTGGTCGAATTCCTACGAGCAGTACTTC. Amino acid sequence: CASSPSLWSNSYEQYF.